One and the same sample provided the 5 T cell receptor beta chains below, sequenced in a study of CD8 T cells in Susac syndrome. A quantity of roughly 0.5 to 1 ug RNA underwent reverse transcription using random hexamers. From the immunoSEQ multiplex PCR reads, TCRdb called clonotypes with MiXCR, one entry per CDR3 protein. The sample shows 150,000 to 200,000 distinct CDR3 sequences, 85% to 95% of them seen only once. The material sequenced was CD4+ T cells from PBMCs. The receptor set was obtained from a human donor with multiple sclerosis.

The V gene is TRBV3-1, the J gene TRBJ2-3, with 12 nucleotides matching TRBD2. The V and J ends lost 1 base and 0 bases, in that order; junction bases with no gene match: 5. Germline CDR1 reads LGHDT; CDR2 reads YNNKEL (reference sequence). The length of the CDR3 is 18 residues. The CDR3 sequence: CASSQANGLAGSTDTQYF. In DNA form, the CDR3 reads TGTGCCAGCAGCCAAGCAAATGGACTAGCGGGGAGCACAGATACGCAGTATTTT.

J is TRBJ2-7 and V is TRBV4-3; TRBD2 matches 12 bases. Germline CDR1 reads LGHNA; CDR2 reads YSLEER. The CDR3 totals 17 residues. J gave up 2 bases and V 2 bases, and 7 bases lay outside the gene matches. DNA of the CDR3: TGCGCCAGCAGCCAACGTCAAGGACTAGCGGGAACCTACGAGCAGTACTTC. Protein sequence: CASSQRQGLAGTYEQYF.

The chain links TRBV28 to TRBJ2-7; D is perhaps TRBD1 (6 bases). V dropped 2 bases and J dropped 4 bases, with 12 bases sitting between them. Germline assignment: CDR1 MDHEN and CDR2 SYDVKM. CDR3 length equals 14 residues. The chain's CDR3 is CASSLLGQWYEQYF. The CDR3 DNA is TGTGCCAGCAGTTTACTGGGACAATGGTACGAGCAGTACTTC.

V gene TRBV12-3 or TRBV12-4 combines with J gene TRBJ2-3; 7 bases are shared with TRBD2. The CDR3 spans 15 residues. Germline trimming cut 6 bases from V and 1 base from J; bases unmatched to any gene: 7. CDR3 sequence: CASRPSGHGTDTQYF. The CDR3 DNA follows: TGTGCCAGCAGGCCTAGCGGTCATGGCACAGATACGCAGTATTTT.

This sequence joins TRBV15 and TRBJ2-2; 13 nucleotides agree with TRBD2. Germline V gene lookup returns CDR1 LNHNV and CDR2 YYDKDF (reference sequence). J gave up 7 bases and V 0 bases, and 2 bases lay outside the gene matches. The CDR3 sequence is 16 residues long. Here the CDR3 reads CATSRDRLAGGGELFF. DNA for the CDR3: TGTGCCACCAGCAGAGATCGACTAGCGGGAGGCGGGGAGCTGTTTTTT.